These 8 T cell receptor beta chains were sequenced from one sample in a study of T cells in localized non-small cell lung cancer (dated by TCRdb to the early 2020s). Library creation used the immunoSEQ multiplex PCR assay. What TCRdb holds here is the immuneACCESS table cut down to in-frame rearrangements. Part of the clones is not present; checked against another copy, under half of the missing clones reflect an unresolved V gene, and the others are unexplained. The sample table lists about 48,000 clones, roughly 80% of them with a count of one. Roughly 17% of the sample lies in the top ten. The source material was peripheral blood, sampled before any cancer treatment. The source is a man aged 35-69 years with stage I squamous cell lung carcinoma.

Details on this clone: The same CDR3 is also encoded by other DNA sequences in this sample. The CDR3 sequence is CAISERDIFSTEAFF. CDR3 nucleotide sequence: TGTGCCATCAGTGAGAGGGACATCTTTTCTACTGAAGCTTTCTTT. This chain uses TRBV10-3 with TRBJ1-1; D is possibly TRBD1 (6 bases). CDR1 is ENHRY, CDR2 SYGVKD, per germline. V was trimmed by 2 bases and J by 5 bases, leaving 15 bases between them. The CDR3 extends over 15 amino acids.

The CDR3 loop is CASSRQVWDYTF. The CDR3 coding sequence is TGTGCCAGCAGTCGACAAGTGTGGGACTACACCTTC. The rearrangement uses TRBV6-5 and TRBJ1-2, with unresolved D. This CDR3 comprises 12 residues. Germline V gene lookup returns CDR1 MNHEY and CDR2 SVGAGI. Trimming took off 5 bases at V and 10 bases at J, with 14 bases between the two ends.

This chain joins TRBV19 and TRBJ1-1; weak D call: TRBD1 (5 bases). The V and J ends lost 6 bases and 0 bases respectively, with 14 bases between them. The CDR3 totals 15 residues. CDR1 is LNHDA, CDR2 SQIVND, per germline (reference sequence). CDR3 bases: TGTGCCAGTAGACAATCCGGGACGGTGAACACTGAAGCTTTCTTT. This codes for CASRQSGTVNTEAFF.

The chain carries TRBV7-2 and TRBJ2-6, with D uncertain. The CDR3 is 13 amino acids. CDR1 is SGHTA, CDR2 FQGNSA, per germline. V was pared by 6 bases and J by 0 bases, with 3 bases between. This CDR3 reads CASRFSGANVLTF. CDR3 DNA: TGTGCCAGCAGATTCTCTGGGGCCAACGTCCTGACTTTC.

The V call is TRBV30, the J call TRBJ1-4; a weak D match, TRBD1 (5 bases). Germline CDR1 is GTSNPN and CDR2 is SVGIG (reference sequence). The CDR3 runs to 14 residues. Trimming removed 2 bases at V and 0 bases at J, with 7 bases between. The CDR3 bases are TGTGCCTGGAGTCCGACAGCAACTAATGAAAAACTGTTTTTT. It encodes CAWSPTATNEKLFF.

The chain uses TRBV18 and TRBJ2-4; 7 bases match TRBD1. J was trimmed by 1 base and V by 3 bases; bases with no gene match: 0. The length of the CDR3 is 14 residues. Germline V CDR1 and CDR2: KGHSH, LQKENI. The CDR3 loop is CASSPTGAKNIQYF. The CDR3 region has the DNA TGTGCCAGCTCACCGACAGGGGCCAAAAACATTCAGTACTTC. Looking up the rest from reference TRBV18 and TRBJ2-4 gives the full variable domain: NAGVMQNPRHLVRRRGQEARLRCSPMKGHSHVYWYRQLPEEGLKFMVYLQKENIIDESGMPKERFSAEFPKEGPSILRIQQVVRGDSAAYFCASSPTGAKNIQYFGAGTRLSVL.

The CDR3 coding sequence is TGTGCCAGCAGCCCCGGAGGAGAGGGCCTCCGGGGCTACACCTTC. Translation gives CASSPGGEGLRGYTF. This chain connects TRBV6-5 to TRBJ1-2; D gene unclear. With 6 bases removed from V and 8 bases from J, the gap between germline ends came to 22 bases. This CDR3 contains 15 residues. Germline values: CDR1 MNHEY, CDR2 SVGAGI.

The V gene is TRBV5-6, the J gene TRBJ1-4, with TRBD1 matching over 10 bases. The CDR3 is made up of 15 amino acids. Germline values: CDR1 SGHDT, CDR2 YYEEEE. V trimming: 3 bases; J trimming: 7 bases; junction bases outside the gene matches: 6. The CDR3 spells CASSSGTGAFEKLFF. CDR3 nucleotide sequence: TGTGCCAGCAGCTCCGGGACAGGGGCCTTTGAAAAACTGTTTTTT.